A single sample gave rise to the 32 T cell receptor beta chains below, sequenced in a study of cytomegalovirus exposure and HLA in healthy donors (dated by TCRdb to 2016 to 2017). Library construction relied on the immunoSEQ multiplex PCR assay. The multiplex PCR relied on a mix of 60 forward primers for TCR Vbeta segments and 13 reverse primers for TCR Jbeta segments. TCRdb limited this immuneACCESS table to in-frame rearrangements with V and J called. A share of clones is missing; checked studies link under half to unresolved V genes, and the rest is unexplained. The sample table contains fewer than 120,000 clones; only one count was recorded for approximately 82% of them. Over 10% of the sample lies in the top ten. Source material: PBMCs. These receptors were obtained from a man aged 25-45 years in good health and CMV-seropositive.

This chain uses TRBV29-1 with TRBJ1-2; a weak D match, TRBD1 (5 bases). CDR1 is SQVTM and CDR2 is ANQGSEA in the germline V gene. The V end lost 6 bases, the J end lost 8 bases, and 19 bases lay between the germline ends. The CDR3 runs to 13 residues. CDR3 sequence reads: CSVGGEGRWGYTF. The DNA of the CDR3 is TGCAGCGTCGGGGGGGAGGGACGGTGGGGCTACACCTTC.

This clone has just one count. The chain couples TRBV7-8 to TRBJ1-1; 7 bases agree with TRBD1. V gave up 3 bases and J gave up 4 bases; unmatched junction bases: 2. This CDR3 contains 13 residues. In germline, CDR1 is SGHVS, CDR2 FQNEAQ. Here the CDR3 DNA reads TGTGCCAGCAGCTTCGACAGGGCCACTGAAGCTTTCTTT. This translates into CASSFDRATEAFF. Full variable domain (remainder filled in from reference TRBV7-8 and TRBJ1-1): GAGVSQSPRYKVAKRGQDVALRCDPISGHVSLFWYQQALGQGPEFLTYFQNEAQLDKSGLPSDRFFAERPEGSVSTLKIQRTQQEDSAVYLCASSFDRATEAFFGQGTRLTVV.

This rearrangement joins TRBV27 to TRBJ2-1, with a possible D match to TRBD1 (5 bases). CDR1 is MNHEY, CDR2 SMNVEV, per germline (reference sequence). Trimming took off 3 bases at V and 1 base at J, with 7 bases between the two ends. CDR3 length equals 14 residues. The CDR3 is CASSFPGSYNEQFF. CDR3 DNA sequence: TGTGCCAGCAGTTTCCCAGGGTCCTACAATGAGCAGTTCTTC.

The J gene is TRBJ2-3, the V gene TRBV6-6, with D maybe TRBD2 (5 bases). CDR1 and CDR2 (germline): MNHNY, SVGAGI (reference sequence). The V end was cut by 5 bases, the J end by 4 bases, with 13 bases between. The CDR3 spans 14 residues. The CDR3 sequence: CASSLLGGPDTQYF. For the CDR3, the DNA is TGTGCCAGCAGTCTCCTGGGCGGGCCAGATACGCAGTATTTT.

This clone was detected a few times. The chain has TRBV7-9 and TRBJ2-5; D is undetermined. CDR1 and CDR2 (germline): SEHNR, FQNEAQ (reference sequence). CDR3 size: 13 residues. V lost 1 base to trimming and J lost 1 base, with 4 bases between them. The CDR3 nucleotides are TGTGCCAGCAGCTTAGGGCTCCAAGAGACCCAGTACTTC. Encoded protein: CASSLGLQETQYF.

This clone was seen once. The gene calls are TRBV5-4 and TRBJ2-7; D possibly corresponds to TRBD1 (5 bases). Trimming pared 4 bases from V and 1 base from J, leaving 12 bases between. Per the germline V gene, CDR1 is SGHNT and CDR2 is YYREEE (reference sequence). The CDR3 has 14 amino acids. The CDR3: CASSEDHRSYEQYF. The CDR3 coding sequence is TGTGCCAGCAGCGAGGACCACAGGTCCTACGAGCAGTACTTC.

The J gene is TRBJ1-2, the V gene TRBV7-9, with unresolved D. This CDR3 has 13 residues. Trimming took 2 bases from V and 0 from J, leaving 4 bases between them. Germline V gene sequence: CDR1 SEHNR, CDR2 FQNEAQ (reference sequence). CDR3 residues: CASSLSPNYGYTF. In DNA, the CDR3 is TGTGCCAGCAGCTTAAGCCCTAACTATGGCTACACCTTC.

The rearrangement joins TRBV5-1 to TRBJ1-2, with 7 bases aligning to TRBD1. J lost 5 bases, V lost 4 bases, and 11 bases had no gene match. The CDR3 is 15 residues long. The germline V gene encodes CDR1 SGHRS and CDR2 YFSETQ. CDR3 nucleotide sequence: TGCGCCAGCAGCACAGGGGCGTTTGATAGGTATGGCTACACCTTC. It specifies CASSTGAFDRYGYTF.

The V call is TRBV28, the J call TRBJ1-1; TRBD1 matches 10 bases. V shed 5 bases and J 5 bases; nucleotides not matched to a gene: 11. Germline CDR1 and CDR2: MDHEN and SYDVKM. The CDR3 runs 16 residues. The CDR3 is CASSQTGGITGTEAFF. The DNA of the CDR3 is TGTGCCAGCAGTCAGACAGGGGGCATTACAGGAACTGAAGCTTTCTTT.

This chain connects TRBV11-2 to TRBJ2-7; TRBD1 matches at 12 bases. J lost 6 bases, V lost 5 bases, and 8 bases had no gene match. Germline V gene lookup returns CDR1 SGHAT and CDR2 FQNNGV. CDR3 length equals 15 residues. CDR3 in DNA: TGTGCCAGCAGCCGATGGGACAGGGGGCCATCCGAGCAGTACTTC. It encodes CASSRWDRGPSEQYF.

This chain connects TRBV5-6 to TRBJ2-7, with 14 bases identical to TRBD2. The CDR3 consists of 17 residues. Germline V gene data show CDR1 as SGHDT and CDR2 as YYEEEE. V gave up 0 bases and J gave up 5 bases; unmatched junction bases: 7. DNA for the CDR3: TGTGCCAGCAGCTTGGGACTAGCGGGGGGGGTCCTCCACGAGCAGTACTTC. Protein sequence: CASSLGLAGGVLHEQYF. The full variable domain, rest sourced from reference TRBV5-6 and TRBJ2-7, is DAGVTQSPTHLIKTRGQQVTLRCSPKSGHDTVSWYQQALGQGPQFIFQYYEEEERQRGNFPDRFSGHQFPNYSSELNVNALLLGDSALYLCASSLGLAGGVLHEQYFGPGTRLTVT.

This chain uses TRBV7-9 with TRBJ2-1, with 7 bases identical to TRBD2. V shed 4 bases and J 7 bases; nucleotides not matched to a gene: 4. Germline lookup yields CDR1 SEHNR and CDR2 FQNEAQ (reference sequence). The CDR3 covers 13 residues. The CDR3 protein is CASSSGGLNEQFF. The CDR3 DNA follows: TGTGCCAGCAGCTCTGGGGGACTAAATGAGCAGTTCTTC.

V usage is TRBV5-4 and J usage is TRBJ1-1; no definite D call. V shed 3 bases and J shed 1 base, with 7 bases lying between them. The CDR3 totals 13 residues. Germline-derived CDR1 and CDR2 are SGHNT and YYREEE (reference sequence). CDR3 sequence reads: CASSSTGNTEAFF. The CDR3 DNA follows: TGTGCCAGCAGCTCGACGGGGAACACTGAAGCTTTCTTT.

In its sample, this clone was seen once. The V gene is TRBV5-5, the J gene TRBJ1-2, with 7 bases matching TRBD1. In germline, CDR1 is SGHKS, CDR2 YYEKEE (reference sequence). The CDR3 is made up of 15 amino acids. V gave up 4 bases and J gave up 7 bases; unmatched junction bases: 13. The CDR3 DNA is TGTGCCAGCAGCCACCCCGGACAGGTCCTAGGTGGCTACACCTTC. Protein product: CASSHPGQVLGGYTF.

The chain combines TRBV19 with TRBJ1-1; no clear D. This CDR3 contains 15 residues. Germline lookup yields CDR1 LNHDA and CDR2 SQIVND (reference sequence). V was shortened by 6 bases and J by 0 bases, with 14 bases between the two germline ends. The CDR3 loop reads CASRREGWMNTEAFF. CDR3 DNA: TGTGCCAGTAGGAGGGAGGGCTGGATGAACACTGAAGCTTTCTTT. The full variable domain, its missing parts supplied by reference TRBV19 and TRBJ1-1, is DGGITQSPKYLFRKEGQNVTLSCEQNLNHDAMYWYRQDPGQGLRLIYYSQIVNDFQKGDIAEGYSVSREKKESFPLTVTSAQKNPTAFYLCASRREGWMNTEAFFGQGTRLTVV.

CDR3 region: CASSVTSNSYEQYF. The CDR3 DNA reads as TGTGCCAGCAGCGTTACGTCTAACTCCTACGAGCAGTACTTC. The chain links TRBV9 to TRBJ2-7; D is unresolved. Germline CDR1 is SGDLS and CDR2 is YYNGEE. This CDR3 region has 14 residues. V was trimmed by 2 bases and J by 0 bases, leaving 9 bases between them.

This clone appeared a few times. The genes are TRBV6-6 and TRBJ1-1; the D gene is possibly TRBD1 (6 bases). CDR1 and CDR2 (germline): MNHNY, SVGAGI (reference sequence). The CDR3 spans 16 residues. V lost 0 bases, J lost 1 base, and 12 bases lay in between. This chain's CDR3 is CASSYSRGGGNTEAFF. The CDR3 region has the DNA TGTGCCAGCAGTTACTCGAGAGGGGGGGGGAACACTGAAGCTTTCTTT.

This chain uses TRBV29-1 with TRBJ2-1; 8 positions match TRBD2. The germline CDR1 and CDR2 sequences are SQVTM and ANQGSEA. This CDR3 spans 16 amino acids. Unmatched junction bases numbered 10, after V lost 2 bases and J lost 4 bases. The CDR3 DNA reads as TGCAGCGTTGAACGAACCGGACTAGCCCCATACAATGAGCAGTTCTTC. Its translation is CSVERTGLAPYNEQFF.

This clone came up a few times. The V gene is TRBV7-3, the J gene TRBJ2-5, with D perhaps TRBD2 (5 bases). Trimming took off 5 bases at V and 4 bases at J, with 11 bases between the two ends. This CDR3 has 13 residues. Germline V lookup: CDR1 SGHTA, CDR2 FQGTGA. The CDR3 sequence: CASSRVEGETQYF. The CDR3 nucleotides read TGTGCCAGCAGCCGGGTCGAGGGAGAGACCCAGTACTTC.

The chain uses TRBV7-2 and TRBJ2-3; tentatively, D is TRBD2 (5 bases). Germline lookup yields CDR1 SGHTA and CDR2 FQGNSA. The CDR3 length is 13 residues. The V end lost 5 bases, the J end lost 4 bases, and 10 bases lay between the germline ends. This CDR3 reads CASSARGADTQYF. The CDR3 coding sequence is TGTGCCAGCAGCGCTCGGGGTGCAGATACGCAGTATTTT.

This clone was found once. The V gene is TRBV6-1, the J gene TRBJ1-6, with D perhaps matching TRBD1 (5 bases). CDR3 length equals 15 residues. V was pared by 1 base and J by 7 bases, with 11 bases between. From germline, CDR1 is MNHNS and CDR2 SASEGT. The CDR3: CASSEVHRKNSPLHF. CDR3 coding DNA: TGTGCCAGCAGTGAAGTCCACAGGAAGAATTCACCCCTCCACTTT.

This clone has a handful of counts. The chain combines TRBV6-5 with TRBJ1-2; 10 nucleotides align to TRBD1. This CDR3 region has 13 residues. Germline V gene sequence: CDR1 MNHEY, CDR2 SVGAGI. The trim removed 7 bases at V and 6 bases at J, leaving 5 bases unmatched. The CDR3 DNA sequence: TGTGCCAGCACGTCAGACAGGGGGCATGGCTACACCTTC. It yields the protein CASTSDRGHGYTF.

The chain joins TRBV7-9 to TRBJ2-1; 9 bases are shared with TRBD2. Germline CDR1 and CDR2: SEHNR and FQNEAQ (reference sequence). V shed 7 bases and J 7 bases; nucleotides not matched to a gene: 20. The CDR3 covers 18 residues. CDR3 in DNA: TGTGCCAGCACCTTTGCCAGGCCCGGGACTAGCTCCCGGAATGAGCAGTTCTTC. Residues: CASTFARPGTSSRNEQFF.

The rearrangement joins TRBV7-2 to TRBJ2-1, with 12 bases identical to TRBD2. The CDR3 spans 15 residues. CDR1 and CDR2 from the germline V gene are SGHTA and FQGNSA. V dropped 7 bases and J dropped 6; count of bases not matched to a gene: 7. The CDR3 loop is CASNPPSGGANEQFF. The DNA of the CDR3 is TGTGCCAGCAACCCACCTAGCGGGGGGGCCAATGAGCAGTTCTTC.

In its sample, this clone was seen once. The rearrangement uses TRBV7-2 and TRBJ1-6, with D maybe TRBD1 (6 bases). V shed 1 base and J shed 10 bases, with 20 bases lying between them. Germline CDR1 SGHTA, CDR2 FQGNSA. The CDR3 is 17 amino acids. CDR3 amino acids: CASSLDTIRGGESPLHF. CDR3 sequence (DNA): TGTGCCAGCAGCTTAGACACGATCAGGGGTGGTGAATCACCCCTCCACTTT. The complete variable domain, with remaining parts taken from reference TRBV7-2 and TRBJ1-6, reads GAGVSQSPSNKVTEKGKDVELRCDPISGHTALYWYRQSLGQGLEFLIYFQGNSAPDKSGLPSDRFSAERTGGSVSTLTIQRTQQEDSAVYLCASSLDTIRGGESPLHFGNGTRLTVT.

V gene TRBV28 combines with J gene TRBJ1-6; maybe TRBD1 (6 bases). Deletions cut 5 bases from V and 5 bases from J, with 16 bases between. CDR3 length equals 16 residues. Germline CDR1 and CDR2: MDHEN and SYDVKM. DNA for the CDR3: TGTGCCAGCAGTACCCCGGGGGGGCTAAATAATTCACCCCTCCACTTT. Its translation: CASSTPGGLNNSPLHF.

This clone has a single count. The chain recombines TRBV9 with TRBJ2-3; the match to TRBD2 covers 9 bases. The CDR3 spans 16 residues. The germline gives CDR1 SGDLS, CDR2 YYNGEE. J lost 3 bases, V lost 0 bases, and 5 bases had no gene match. The chain's CDR3 is CASSVAPSGGTDTQYF. CDR3 DNA: TGTGCCAGCAGCGTAGCCCCGAGCGGGGGGACAGATACGCAGTATTTT.

The DNA of the CDR3 is TGTGCCAGCAGCCACAGGGACAGTCCCTCCTACGAGCAGTACTTC. Translating it yields CASSHRDSPSYEQYF. The gene calls are TRBV6-5 and TRBJ2-7, with 7 bases lining up with TRBD1. This CDR3 contains 15 residues. V gave up 6 bases and J gave up 0 bases; unmatched junction bases: 8. Per germline, CDR1 MNHEY and CDR2 SVGAGI.

The chain combines TRBV7-2 with TRBJ1-5, with a tentative D call TRBD1 (5 bases). The germline V gene has CDR1 SGHTA and CDR2 FQGNSA. CDR3 length: 15 amino acids. The V end lost 0 bases, the J end lost 7 bases, and 13 bases lay between the germline ends. The CDR3 DNA reads TGTGCCAGCAGCTTAGCCGGAGGTCGGGGGCAGCCCCAGCATTTT. Translation: CASSLAGGRGQPQHF. Combining the CDR3 with reference TRBV7-2 and TRBJ1-5 gives the whole variable domain GAGVSQSPSNKVTEKGKDVELRCDPISGHTALYWYRQSLGQGLEFLIYFQGNSAPDKSGLPSDRFSAERTGGSVSTLTIQRTQQEDSAVYLCASSLAGGRGQPQHFGDGTRLSIL.

The chain recombines TRBV10-3 with TRBJ1-4; D is unclear. In germline, CDR1 is ENHRY, CDR2 SYGVKD. The CDR3 spans 13 residues. Trimming removed 6 bases from V and 5 bases from J, with 10 bases in between. The chain's CDR3 is CAIRKDMNEKLFF. In DNA form, the CDR3 reads TGTGCCATCAGGAAAGACATGAATGAAAAACTGTTTTTT.

The CDR3 coding sequence is TGCGCCAGCAGCCAAGATGGGAGGGACCCGTATGGCTACACCTTC. This sequence encodes CASSQDGRDPYGYTF. V usage is TRBV4-1 and J usage is TRBJ1-2, with a weak D call TRBD1 (5 bases). This CDR3 spans 15 amino acids. With 0 bases removed from V and 5 bases from J, the gap between germline ends came to 13 bases. Germline values: CDR1 MGHRA, CDR2 YSYEKL.

The table lists this clone with a few counts. This chain uses TRBV13 with TRBJ1-1, with D perhaps TRBD1 (6 bases). Germline loops: CDR1 PRHDT, CDR2 FYEKMQ (reference sequence). The CDR3 length is 14 residues. V was pared by 8 bases and J by 0 bases, with 13 bases between. The CDR3 reads CASSNRVMNTEAFF. CDR3 nucleotides: TGTGCCAGCTCCAACAGGGTCATGAACACTGAAGCTTTCTTT.